The 23 T cell receptor beta chains listed next were all sequenced from one sample in a study of shared clonotypes between healthy human individuals. Produced via immunoSEQ multiplex PCR; TCRdb's table is partial and in-frame only. The repertoire has 1.6 million or so clones, 97% to 99% of them found once; the top ten carry around 0.38%. The sequenced sample consisted of naive CD4+ T cells sorted from blood. Indicated subset: CD45RA+ positively selected. These receptors originate from a man aged 30 to 45 in good health.

The V call is TRBV7-9, the J call TRBJ2-1; TRBD2 is a possible D gene (6 bases). The CDR3 spans 11 residues. Trimming cost V 5 bases and J 14 bases, with 13 bases left between them. The germline CDR1 and CDR2 sequences are SEHNR and FQNEAQ (reference sequence). The DNA for the CDR3 is TGTGCCAGCAGCCGGCGGGACCAAAAGTTCTTC. It encodes CASSRRDQKFF.

The chain joins TRBV28 to TRBJ2-3; tentative D call: TRBD2 (6 bases). The CDR3 contains 14 residues. The germline gives CDR1 MDHEN, CDR2 SYDVKM. Trimming pared 3 bases from V and 1 base from J, leaving 8 bases between. The CDR3 sequence: CASSFWEGTDTQYF. CDR3 DNA: TGTGCCAGCAGTTTTTGGGAGGGCACAGATACGCAGTATTTT.

The rearrangement uses TRBV28 and TRBJ2-7, with a possible D match to TRBD1 (5 bases). Germline loops: CDR1 MDHEN, CDR2 SYDVKM. This CDR3 has 16 residues. Trimming removed 6 bases at V and 1 base at J, with 19 bases between. CDR3 sequence: CASRSDRWGGSYEQYF. The CDR3 nucleotides are TGTGCCAGCAGATCAGACAGATGGGGCGGTTCCTACGAGCAGTACTTC.

This chain joins TRBV5-5 and TRBJ1-1; the D is unclear. The CDR3 is made up of 15 amino acids. The V gene lost 1 base and the J gene lost 2 bases, with 12 bases spanning the gap. Germline CDR1 reads SGHKS; CDR2 reads YYEKEE (reference sequence). The CDR3 protein is CASSLLYGVNTEAFF. The CDR3 nucleotides are TGTGCCAGCAGCTTGTTGTATGGGGTTAACACTGAAGCTTTCTTT.

A note on this clone: Its ends do not fully match the called genes, so a read error is possible. This chain connects TRBV5-4 to TRBJ1-5; weak D call: TRBD1 (6 bases). CDR3 size: 17 residues. In germline, CDR1 is SGHNT, CDR2 YYREEE (reference sequence). The CDR3 nucleotides read TGTGCCAGCACCTTGGGGACCGACAGGTCTAGCAATCAGCCCCAGCATTTT. The encoded protein is CASTLGTDRSSNQPQHF.

There are a few counts of this clone. The chain joins TRBV27 to TRBJ2-7, with 9 bases lining up with TRBD2. With 1 base clipped from V and 4 bases from J, the junction kept 23 bases outside the gene matches. In germline, CDR1 is MNHEY, CDR2 SMNVEV (reference sequence). This CDR3 contains 21 residues. The CDR3 coding sequence is TGTGCCAGCAGTTTATATCCCGCGACCCCGGGACTAGCCTCCAGCGTTTACGAGCAGTACTTC. The encoded protein is CASSLYPATPGLASSVYEQYF.

As to this clone: The same CDR3 can be traced to other DNA sequences in this sample. The rearrangement links TRBV6-1 to TRBJ1-5, with a possible D match to TRBD1 (5 bases). The CDR3 extends over 13 amino acids. V lost 3 bases, J lost 6 bases, and 9 bases lay in between. Germline V lookup: CDR1 MNHNS, CDR2 SASEGT. Here the CDR3 DNA reads TGTGCCAGCAGTGAGGGGACTGGTCAGCCCCAGCATTTT. Translation gives CASSEGTGQPQHF.

The chain carries TRBV28 and TRBJ1-4, with D maybe TRBD1 (5 bases). The V end was cut by 8 bases, the J end by 0 bases, with 16 bases between. This CDR3 region has 16 residues. The germline CDR1 and CDR2 sequences are MDHEN and SYDVKM. The CDR3 DNA follows: TGTGCCAGCCGAAAGGGGTGGACTTCAACTAATGAAAAACTGTTTTTT. Amino acid sequence: CASRKGWTSTNEKLFF.

The CDR3 protein is CASKYPLDTQYF. DNA for the CDR3: TGTGCCAGCAAGTACCCTCTAGATACGCAGTATTTT. The chain links TRBV2 to TRBJ2-3; D is uncertain. In germline, CDR1 is SNHLY, CDR2 FYNNEI. V lost 7 bases to trimming and J lost 5 bases, with 10 bases between them. There are 12 residues in the CDR3.

This rearrangement joins TRBV7-2 to TRBJ2-1, with D unclear. CDR1 and CDR2 from the germline V gene are SGHTA and FQGNSA. This CDR3 has 14 amino acids. Trimming pared 1 base from V and 7 bases from J, leaving 11 bases between. The CDR3 DNA reads as TGTGCCAGCAGCTTAGAGGGATTTTATAATGAGCAGTTCTTC. Its translation: CASSLEGFYNEQFF.

The rearrangement uses TRBV5-1 and TRBJ1-2, with 8 bases lining up with TRBD1. Germline CDR1 is SGHRS and CDR2 is YFSETQ. J gave up 8 bases and V 0 bases, and 9 bases lay outside the gene matches. This CDR3 comprises 15 residues. The CDR3 loop is CASSLGPDRGRGYTF. The CDR3 region has the DNA TGCGCCAGCAGCTTGGGCCCCGACAGGGGTCGCGGCTACACCTTC. Drawing the rest from reference TRBV5-1 and TRBJ1-2, the complete variable domain is KAGVTQTPRYLIKTRGQQVTLSCSPISGHRSVSWYQQTPGQGLQFLFEYFSETQRNKGNFPGRFSGRQFSNSRSEMNVSTLELGDSALYLCASSLGPDRGRGYTFGSGTRLTVV.

The chain couples TRBV9 to TRBJ2-1; 10 bases agree with TRBD2. The CDR3 covers 16 residues. Germline CDR1 and CDR2: SGDLS and YYNGEE. Trimming took 0 bases from V and 4 from J; bases not matched to a gene: 4. CDR3 bases: TGTGCCAGCAGCGTAGTTTGGACTAGCGGATACAATGAGCAGTTCTTC. Encoded protein: CASSVVWTSGYNEQFF. Filled out from reference TRBV9 and TRBJ2-1, the complete variable domain reads DSGVTQTPKHLITATGQRVTLRCSPRSGDLSVYWYQQSLDQGLQFLIQYYNGEERAKGNILERFSAQQFPDLHSELNLSSLELGDSALYFCASSVVWTSGYNEQFFGPGTRLTVL.

V is TRBV7-2 and J is TRBJ2-7; the match to TRBD2 covers 9 bases. The V and J ends lost 2 bases and 2 bases, in that order; junction bases with no gene match: 7. This CDR3 comprises 16 residues. CDR1 and CDR2 (germline): SGHTA, FQGNSA. CDR3 in DNA: TGTGCCAGCAGCTTATCATTGGTAGCGGGAGCCTACGAGCAGTACTTC. It codes for CASSLSLVAGAYEQYF.

This clone has a single count. The V and J genes are TRBV27 and TRBJ2-4; 8 bases align to TRBD2. The CDR3 has 19 amino acids. Looked up from germline, CDR1 is MNHEY and CDR2 is SMNVEV (reference sequence). V gave up 4 bases and J gave up 1 base; unmatched junction bases: 15. CDR3: CASSSPSSAGARAKNIQYF. CDR3 coding DNA: TGTGCCAGCAGTTCCCCTTCCTCAGCGGGGGCGCGGGCCAAAAACATTCAGTACTTC.

In this sample, this clone turned up once. The chain links TRBV4-1 to TRBJ1-3; TRBD1 aligns across 10 bases. The CDR3 spans 18 residues. The J segment lost 0 bases and the V segment lost 4 bases, leaving 9 bases of the junction unmatched. The germline CDR1 and CDR2 sequences are MGHRA and YSYEKL. The CDR3 loop reads CASSLRDRGKGSGNTIYF. The CDR3 nucleotides read TGCGCCAGCAGCCTACGGGACAGGGGAAAGGGCTCTGGAAACACCATATATTTT.

The V and J genes are TRBV19 and TRBJ2-2, with TRBD1 matching over 8 bases. Germline CDR1 is LNHDA and CDR2 is SQIVND (reference sequence). Trimming removed 8 bases from V and 6 bases from J; junction bases left unmatched: 2. The CDR3 contains 12 residues. The CDR3 sequence is CASAGGPGELFF. CDR3 DNA: TGTGCCAGTGCAGGGGGCCCCGGGGAGCTGTTTTTT.

The chain employs TRBV10-3 and TRBJ2-3; 8 nucleotides match TRBD1. CDR3 length: 14 amino acids. Trimming cost V 5 bases and J 2 bases; bases outside gene matches: 3. In germline, CDR1 is ENHRY, CDR2 SYGVKD. The chain's CDR3 is CAISNRGTTDTQYF. The CDR3 DNA sequence: TGTGCCATCAGTAACAGGGGGACCACAGATACGCAGTATTTT.

The gene calls are TRBV27 and TRBJ2-3, with a tentative D call TRBD2 (5 bases). This CDR3 region has 15 residues. Per germline, CDR1 MNHEY and CDR2 SMNVEV (reference sequence). The V end was cut by 1 base, the J end by 5 bases, with 13 bases between. CDR3 region: CASSLLGDGKDTQYF. CDR3 DNA: TGTGCCAGCAGTTTATTGGGAGATGGAAAAGATACGCAGTATTTT.

The gene calls are TRBV5-1 and TRBJ1-4; D is uncertain. This CDR3 comprises 13 residues. Per germline, CDR1 SGHRS and CDR2 YFSETQ. The V and J ends lost 3 bases and 3 bases respectively, with 6 bases between them. The CDR3 loop reads CASSSAPNEKLFF. Written as DNA, the CDR3 is TGCGCCAGCAGCTCCGCCCCTAATGAAAAACTGTTTTTT.

This clone was recorded once. This rearrangement joins TRBV29-1 to TRBJ1-2, with D possibly matching TRBD1 (5 bases). V was cut by 8 bases and J by 2 bases, with 15 bases left in between. From germline, CDR1 is SQVTM and CDR2 ANQGSEA. The CDR3 sequence is 13 residues long. CDR3 nucleotide sequence: TGCAGCACAAGGGACGGAGGAAACTATGGCTACACCTTC. Its protein product is CSTRDGGNYGYTF.

The chain has TRBV28 and TRBJ2-7; D is ambiguous. This CDR3 has 12 residues. Trimming removed 3 bases at V and 4 bases at J, with 7 bases between. From germline, CDR1 is MDHEN and CDR2 SYDVKM. CDR3: CASSFFRYEQYF. Here the CDR3 DNA reads TGTGCCAGCAGTTTCTTCCGATACGAGCAGTACTTC.

Turning to this clone: The sample holds other DNA sequences that translate to the same CDR3. The rearrangement links TRBV5-1 to TRBJ1-1; D call uncertain. The V end was cut by 4 bases, the J end by 0 bases, with 13 bases between. There are 15 residues in the CDR3. Per the germline V gene, CDR1 is SGHRS and CDR2 is YFSETQ. The CDR3: CASSPGPGLNTEAFF. Written as DNA, the CDR3 is TGCGCCAGCAGCCCCGGGCCGGGCTTGAACACTGAAGCTTTCTTT.

V gene TRBV4-1 combines with J gene TRBJ2-3, with unresolved D. CDR3 length: 16 residues. Germline loops: CDR1 MGHRA, CDR2 YSYEKL. Trimming removed 0 bases at V and 2 bases at J, with 12 bases between. CDR3 sequence reads: CASSQERGRSTDTQYF. Here the CDR3 DNA reads TGCGCCAGCAGCCAAGAGCGCGGCAGATCCACAGATACGCAGTATTTT.